This TCR beta chain was retrieved from a study of CD8 T cells in Susac syndrome. Trimming removed 1 base at V and 4 bases at J, with 9 bases between. The CDR3 is made up of 14 amino acids. From germline, CDR1 is SGHTA and CDR2 FQGNSA. An input of roughly 0.5 to 1 ug of RNA was subjected to reverse transcription using random hexamers. Each CDR3 protein gets one entry after TCRdb re-called the immunoSEQ multiplex PCR reads with MiXCR. The data show about 300,000 distinct CDR3 sequences, about 90% seen once. The clonotype was recovered from a human donor with multiple sclerosis. The material sequenced was CD4+ T cells from PBMCs. The rearrangement joins TRBV7-2 to TRBJ2-3; D is unclear. CDR3 nucleotide sequence: TGTGCCAGCAGCTTAGTACTCACAGCAGATACGCAGTATTTT. Amino acids: CASSLVLTADTQYF.